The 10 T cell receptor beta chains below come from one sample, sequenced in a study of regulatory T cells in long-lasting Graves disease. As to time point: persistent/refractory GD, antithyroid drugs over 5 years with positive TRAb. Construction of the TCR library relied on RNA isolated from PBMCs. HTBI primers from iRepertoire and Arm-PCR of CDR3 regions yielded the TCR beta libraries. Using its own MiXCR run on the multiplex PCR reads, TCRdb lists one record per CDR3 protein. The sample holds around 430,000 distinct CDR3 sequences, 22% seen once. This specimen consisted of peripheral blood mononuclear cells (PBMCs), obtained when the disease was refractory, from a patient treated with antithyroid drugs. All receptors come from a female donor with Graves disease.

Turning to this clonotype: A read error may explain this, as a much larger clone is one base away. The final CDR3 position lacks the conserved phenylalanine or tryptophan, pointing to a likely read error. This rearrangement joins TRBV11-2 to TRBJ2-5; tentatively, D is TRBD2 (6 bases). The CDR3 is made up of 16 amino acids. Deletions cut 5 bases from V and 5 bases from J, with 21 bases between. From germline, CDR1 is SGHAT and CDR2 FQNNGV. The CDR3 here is CASSNHGGGGGETQYL. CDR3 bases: TGTGCCAGCAGCAACCACGGTGGTGGGGGAGGTGAGACCCAGTACCTC.

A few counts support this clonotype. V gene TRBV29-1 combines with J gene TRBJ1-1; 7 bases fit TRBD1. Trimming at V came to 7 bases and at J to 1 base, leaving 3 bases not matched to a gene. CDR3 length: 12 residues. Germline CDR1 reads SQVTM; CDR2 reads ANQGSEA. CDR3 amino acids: CSAYRGNTEAFF. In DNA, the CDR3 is TGCAGCGCCTACAGGGGGAACACTGAAGCTTTCTTT.

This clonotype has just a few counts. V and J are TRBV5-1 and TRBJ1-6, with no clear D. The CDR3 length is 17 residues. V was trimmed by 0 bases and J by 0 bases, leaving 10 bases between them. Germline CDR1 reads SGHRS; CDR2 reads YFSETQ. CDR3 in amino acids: CASSLEGASSYNSPLHF. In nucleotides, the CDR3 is TGCGCCAGCAGCTTGGAAGGTGCAAGCTCCTATAATTCACCCCTCCACTTT.

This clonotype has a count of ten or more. The CDR3 sequence: CASSPPGLAGEETQYF. DNA for the CDR3: TGTGCCAGCAGTCCCCCAGGGCTAGCGGGAGAAGAGACCCAGTACTTC. The V call is TRBV28, the J call TRBJ2-5, with TRBD2 identical over 10 bases. Per the germline V gene, CDR1 is MDHEN and CDR2 is SYDVKM. The CDR3 length is 16 residues. V was clipped by 5 bases and J by 3 bases; unmatched bases: 9.

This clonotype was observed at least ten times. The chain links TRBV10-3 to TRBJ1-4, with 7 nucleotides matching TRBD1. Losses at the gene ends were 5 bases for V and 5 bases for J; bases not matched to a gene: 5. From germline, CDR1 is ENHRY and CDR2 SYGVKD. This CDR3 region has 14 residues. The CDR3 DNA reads TGTGCCATCAGTCGCCAGGGGGAAAATGAAAAACTGTTTTTT. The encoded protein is CAISRQGENEKLFF.

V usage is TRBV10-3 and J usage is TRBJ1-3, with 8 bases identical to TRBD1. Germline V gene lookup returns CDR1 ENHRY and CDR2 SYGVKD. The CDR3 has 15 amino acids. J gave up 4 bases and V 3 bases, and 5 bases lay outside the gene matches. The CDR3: CAISDPDRAGNTIYF. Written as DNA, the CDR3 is TGTGCCATCAGTGACCCGGACAGGGCCGGAAACACCATATATTTT.

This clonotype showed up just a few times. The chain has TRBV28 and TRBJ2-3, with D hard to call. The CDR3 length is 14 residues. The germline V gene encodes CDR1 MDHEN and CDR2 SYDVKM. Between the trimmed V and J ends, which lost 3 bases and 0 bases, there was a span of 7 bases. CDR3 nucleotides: TGTGCCAGCAGTTTTGACATTAGCACAGATACGCAGTATTTT. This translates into CASSFDISTDTQYF.

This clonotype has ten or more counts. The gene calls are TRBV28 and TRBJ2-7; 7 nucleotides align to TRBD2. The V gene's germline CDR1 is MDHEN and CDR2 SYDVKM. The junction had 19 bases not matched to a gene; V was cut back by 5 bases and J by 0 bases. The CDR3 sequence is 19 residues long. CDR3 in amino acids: CASSGGGPKRYHGSYEQYF. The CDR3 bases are TGTGCCAGCAGTGGGGGGGGACCCAAGAGATACCATGGCTCCTACGAGCAGTACTTC.

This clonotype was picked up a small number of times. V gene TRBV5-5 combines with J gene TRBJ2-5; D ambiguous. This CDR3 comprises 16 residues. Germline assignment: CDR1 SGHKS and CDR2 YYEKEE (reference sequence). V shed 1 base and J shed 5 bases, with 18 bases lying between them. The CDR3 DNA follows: TGTGCCAGCAGCTTGAGACCGACCACCGTAGGGGAGACCCAGTACTTC. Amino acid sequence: CASSLRPTTVGETQYF.

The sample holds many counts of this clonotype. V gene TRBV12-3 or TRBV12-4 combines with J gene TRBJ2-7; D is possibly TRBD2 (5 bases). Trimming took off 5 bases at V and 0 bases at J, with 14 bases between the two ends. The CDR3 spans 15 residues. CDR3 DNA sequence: TGTGCCAGCAGTCTAGAGAGGGATCCCTCCTACGAGCAGTACTTC. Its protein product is CASSLERDPSYEQYF.